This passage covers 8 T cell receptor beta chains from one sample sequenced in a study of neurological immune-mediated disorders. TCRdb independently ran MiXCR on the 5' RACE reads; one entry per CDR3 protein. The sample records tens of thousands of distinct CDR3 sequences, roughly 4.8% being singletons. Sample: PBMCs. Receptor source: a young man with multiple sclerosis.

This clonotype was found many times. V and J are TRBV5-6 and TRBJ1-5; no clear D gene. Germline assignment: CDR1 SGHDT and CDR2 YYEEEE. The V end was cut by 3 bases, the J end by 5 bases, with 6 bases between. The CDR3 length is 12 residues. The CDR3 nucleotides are TGTGCCAGCAGCTCCAATCATCAGCCCCAGCATTTT. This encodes CASSSNHQPQHF.

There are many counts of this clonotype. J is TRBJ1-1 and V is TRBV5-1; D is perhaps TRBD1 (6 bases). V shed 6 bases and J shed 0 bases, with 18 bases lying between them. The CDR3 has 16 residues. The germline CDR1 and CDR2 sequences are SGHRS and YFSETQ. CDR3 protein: CASTQASTGMNTEAFF. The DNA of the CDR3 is TGCGCCAGCACCCAAGCCTCGACAGGAATGAACACTGAAGCTTTCTTT. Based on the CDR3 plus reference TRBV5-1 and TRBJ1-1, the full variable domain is KAGVTQTPRYLIKTRGQQVTLSCSPISGHRSVSWYQQTPGQGLQFLFEYFSETQRNKGNFPGRFSGRQFSNSRSEMNVSTLELGDSALYLCASTQASTGMNTEAFFGQGTRLTVV.

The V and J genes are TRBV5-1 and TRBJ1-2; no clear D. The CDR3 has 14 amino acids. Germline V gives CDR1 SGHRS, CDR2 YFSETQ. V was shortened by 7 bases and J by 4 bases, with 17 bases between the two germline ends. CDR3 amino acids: CASGDGGRGYGYTF. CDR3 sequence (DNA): TGCGCCAGCGGAGACGGAGGGAGAGGCTATGGCTACACCTTC. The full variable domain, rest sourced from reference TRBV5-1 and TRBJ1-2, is KAGVTQTPRYLIKTRGQQVTLSCSPISGHRSVSWYQQTPGQGLQFLFEYFSETQRNKGNFPGRFSGRQFSNSRSEMNVSTLELGDSALYLCASGDGGRGYGYTFGSGTRLTVV.

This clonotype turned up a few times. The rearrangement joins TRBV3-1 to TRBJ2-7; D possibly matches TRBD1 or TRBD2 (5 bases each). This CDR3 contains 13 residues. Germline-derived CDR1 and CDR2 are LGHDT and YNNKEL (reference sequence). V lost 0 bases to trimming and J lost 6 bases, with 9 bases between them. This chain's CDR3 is CASSQEGDGEQYF. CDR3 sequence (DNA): TGTGCCAGCAGCCAAGAAGGGGACGGCGAGCAGTACTTC.

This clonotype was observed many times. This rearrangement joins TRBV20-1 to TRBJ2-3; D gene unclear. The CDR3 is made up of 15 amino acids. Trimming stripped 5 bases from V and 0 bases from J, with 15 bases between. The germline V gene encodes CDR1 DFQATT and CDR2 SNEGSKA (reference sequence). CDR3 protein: CSAPVLDWSTDTQYF. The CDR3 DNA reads TGCAGTGCTCCTGTGTTGGATTGGAGCACAGATACGCAGTATTTT.

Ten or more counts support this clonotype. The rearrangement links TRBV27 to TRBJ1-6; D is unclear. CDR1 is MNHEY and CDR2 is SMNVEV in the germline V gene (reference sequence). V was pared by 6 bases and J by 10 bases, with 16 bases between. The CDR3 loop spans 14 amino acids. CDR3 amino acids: CASRPVGSRSPLHF. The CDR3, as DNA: TGTGCCAGCAGGCCGGTGGGGAGCAGGTCACCCCTCCACTTT.

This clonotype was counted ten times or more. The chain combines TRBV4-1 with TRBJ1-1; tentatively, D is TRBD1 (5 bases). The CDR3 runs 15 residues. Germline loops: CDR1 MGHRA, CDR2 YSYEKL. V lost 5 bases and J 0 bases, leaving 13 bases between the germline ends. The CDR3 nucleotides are TGCGCCAGCAGCAAAGGGGAGGGCCTGAACACTGAAGCTTTCTTT. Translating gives CASSKGEGLNTEAFF.

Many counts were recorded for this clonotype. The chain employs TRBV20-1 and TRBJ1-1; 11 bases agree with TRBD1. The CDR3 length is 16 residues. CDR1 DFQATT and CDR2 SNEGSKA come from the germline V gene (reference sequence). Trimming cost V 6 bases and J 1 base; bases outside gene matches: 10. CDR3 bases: TGCAGTGCCCCCTGGACAGGGGGCGATAGGAACACTGAAGCTTTCTTT. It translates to CSAPWTGGDRNTEAFF.